This T cell receptor (beta chain) was observed in a study of CD8 T cells in ankylosing spondylitis. Whole-study results and caveats: The study looked at matched synovial fluid samples from ankylosing spondylitis patients. Disease-linked clones were reported to be significantly enriched there.

Scientists made TCR beta libraries using quantitative 5'-RACE with molecular barcodes. TCRdb reprocessed the 5' RACE reads with MiXCR, giving one entry per CDR3 protein. Found here are a few hundred thousand distinct CDR3 sequences, more than 9% of them singletons; the top ten hold 21%. In regard to this clonotype: Its antigen is unidentified. A clone one base away is much larger, so this may be a read error.

This CDR3 comprises 16 residues. Between the trimmed V and J ends, which lost 4 bases and 4 bases, there was a span of 18 bases. The sequencing input was blood, either unsorted or a sorted T cell fraction (not recorded which). The TCR sequence derives from a male donor with ankylosing spondylitis or in good health (not recorded which). The chain recombines TRBV12-3 or TRBV12-4 with TRBJ2-3; perhaps TRBD2 as D (6 bases). The CDR3 sequence is CASSWAAGPYPDTQYF. CDR3 in DNA: TGTGCCAGCAGTTGGGCGGCGGGGCCATATCCAGATACGCAGTATTTT.